The 21 T cell receptor beta chains below all came from one sample that was sequenced in a study of neurological immune-mediated disorders. Using its own MiXCR run on the 5' RACE reads, TCRdb lists one record per CDR3 protein. The profile covers over 65,000 distinct CDR3 sequences, with approximately 9.4% appearing a single time and around 1.7% taken by the ten largest. Input material: PBMCs. The receptors come from a man aged 50-60 years in good health.

The sample holds many counts of this clonotype. The genes are TRBV29-1 and TRBJ2-7; 7 nucleotides agree with TRBD2. CDR1 is SQVTM, CDR2 ANQGSEA, per germline. This CDR3 has 13 amino acids. Trimming at V came to 5 bases and at J to 5 bases, leaving 9 bases not matched to a gene. The CDR3 DNA reads as TGCAGCGTTCAGGGCGGGGGTTCCCACGAGCAGTACTTC. The encoded protein is CSVQGGGSHEQYF.

Many counts were recorded for this clonotype. The chain has TRBV29-1 and TRBJ2-3; D may match TRBD1 or TRBD2 (6 bases each). CDR1 SQVTM and CDR2 ANQGSEA come from the germline V gene. V dropped 3 bases and J dropped 5 bases, with 18 bases sitting between them. The CDR3 loop spans 15 amino acids. This CDR3 is CSVDPDSLGGDTQYF. CDR3 DNA: TGCAGCGTTGACCCGGACAGCCTGGGGGGAGATACGCAGTATTTT.

This clonotype was recorded many times. This chain uses TRBV12-3 or TRBV12-4 with TRBJ2-5, with D tentatively TRBD2 (5 bases). The V and J ends lost 0 bases and 4 bases respectively, with 9 bases between them. This CDR3 has 14 amino acids. The CDR3 bases are TGTGCCAGCAGTTTAGCGGTCGCGGGAGAGACCCAGTACTTC. As protein: CASSLAVAGETQYF.

The V call is TRBV7-2, the J call TRBJ2-3; D uncertain. Germline V gene lookup returns CDR1 SGHTA and CDR2 FQGNSA. The CDR3 extends over 16 amino acids. Between the trimmed V and J ends, which lost 1 base and 0 bases, there was a span of 11 bases. The CDR3: CASSLEFNPSTDTQYF. CDR3 DNA sequence: TGTGCCAGCAGCTTAGAGTTTAACCCTAGCACAGATACGCAGTATTTT.

This clonotype has a count of ten or more. The chain joins TRBV24-1 to TRBJ2-3; 11 bases agree with TRBD1. Germline V gives CDR1 KGHDR, CDR2 SFDVKD. The CDR3 contains 15 residues. The junction had 5 bases not matched to a gene; V was cut back by 7 bases and J by 3 bases. DNA for the CDR3: TGTGCCACCAGCTCCCGGGACAGGGGGACAGATACGCAGTATTTT. It codes for CATSSRDRGTDTQYF.

This clonotype has a handful of counts. J is TRBJ1-5 and V is TRBV5-1; D is possibly TRBD1 (5 bases). Trimming removed 0 bases at V and 0 bases at J, with 7 bases between. The germline V gene has CDR1 SGHRS and CDR2 YFSETQ. The CDR3 totals 15 residues. CDR3 DNA: TGCGCCAGCAGCTTGGAAGGGGCTAGCAATCAGCCCCAGCATTTT. Translating gives CASSLEGASNQPQHF.

Many counts were recorded for this clonotype. The V gene is TRBV5-1, the J gene TRBJ1-1; perhaps TRBD1 as D (6 bases). The V and J ends lost 4 bases and 1 base respectively, with 8 bases between them. CDR3 length: 13 amino acids. Germline-derived CDR1 and CDR2 are SGHRS and YFSETQ. The DNA for the CDR3 is TGCGCCAGCAGCGCGGACAGGAACACTGAAGCTTTCTTT. Protein sequence: CASSADRNTEAFF.

This clonotype came up many times. CDR3 nucleotides: TGTGCCAGCAGCTTAGAACGGGACAGGGGTCCCACTGAAGCTTTCTTT. It specifies CASSLERDRGPTEAFF. V and J are TRBV7-9 and TRBJ1-1; 10 nucleotides match TRBD1. Germline-derived CDR1 and CDR2 are SEHNR and FQNEAQ (reference sequence). With 1 base clipped from V and 4 bases from J, the junction kept 6 bases outside the gene matches. CDR3 length equals 16 residues.

The table lists this clonotype with many counts. The chain joins TRBV5-1 to TRBJ2-7; D is uncertain. V lost 0 bases to trimming and J lost 3 bases, with 7 bases between them. CDR1 SGHRS and CDR2 YFSETQ come from the germline V gene. The CDR3 length is 13 residues. The CDR3 protein is CASSLGEIYEQYF. The CDR3 DNA reads as TGCGCCAGCAGCTTGGGAGAGATCTACGAGCAGTACTTC.

This clonotype showed up many times. The rearrangement links TRBV7-3 to TRBJ2-1, with no clear D. Germline lookup yields CDR1 SGHTA and CDR2 FQGTGA. This CDR3 spans 16 amino acids. V lost 4 bases to trimming and J lost 6 bases, with 19 bases between them. CDR3 DNA sequence: TGTGCCAGCAGCTCCATCCAGCTCCAAAGTTCCAATGAGCAGTTCTTC. This encodes CASSSIQLQSSNEQFF.

The table lists this clonotype with many counts. The chain carries TRBV7-3 and TRBJ2-2, with 9 bases fitting TRBD2. CDR3 size: 14 residues. CDR1 is SGHTA and CDR2 is FQGTGA in the germline V gene. The V gene end was trimmed by 6 bases and the J gene end by 7 bases; junction bases not matched to a gene: 6. The CDR3 sequence: CASRPAGGHGELFF. DNA for the CDR3: TGTGCCAGCAGACCCGCGGGGGGGCACGGGGAGCTGTTTTTT.

This clonotype was found many times. This chain connects TRBV5-1 to TRBJ2-7; unclear D gene. CDR1 and CDR2 (germline): SGHRS, YFSETQ. The CDR3 is made up of 14 amino acids. Trimming took 0 bases from V and 0 from J, leaving 7 bases between them. The CDR3 DNA sequence: TGCGCCAGCAGCTTGGAGAGAGGCTCCTACGAGCAGTACTTC. Translating it yields CASSLERGSYEQYF. Full variable domain (remainder filled in from reference TRBV5-1 and TRBJ2-7): KAGVTQTPRYLIKTRGQQVTLSCSPISGHRSVSWYQQTPGQGLQFLFEYFSETQRNKGNFPGRFSGRQFSNSRSEMNVSTLELGDSALYLCASSLERGSYEQYFGPGTRLTVT.

In its sample, this clonotype was seen many times. It is unclear where the CDR3 begins or ends on the DNA, so no DNA is shown, and the CDR3 is as TCRdb lists it. The V call is TRBV5-1, the J call TRBJ2-1. The CDR3 length equals 14 residues, ends included. The germline V gene encodes CDR1 SGHRS and CDR2 YFSETQ. The chain's CDR3 is CASSFGPGNNEQFF.

This clonotype was counted ten times or more. This chain connects TRBV3-1 to TRBJ1-4, with D uncertain. Germline V CDR1 and CDR2: LGHDT, YNNKEL (reference sequence). The CDR3 loop spans 17 amino acids. Trimming stripped 0 bases from V and 0 bases from J, with 11 bases between. The CDR3 coding sequence is TGTGCCAGCAGCCAAGACCCCTCCGTTGCAACTAATGAAAAACTGTTTTTT. Translated: CASSQDPSVATNEKLFF.

This clonotype was observed at least ten times. This sequence joins TRBV20-1 and TRBJ2-5; 12 bases are a match to TRBD2. The CDR3 has 15 residues. Per germline, CDR1 DFQATT and CDR2 SNEGSKA (reference sequence). The ends lost 6 bases at V and 1 base at J; junction bases unmatched: 6. The CDR3 region is CSAKTSGRSQETQYF. As DNA, the CDR3 is TGCAGTGCCAAAACTAGCGGGAGGAGCCAAGAGACCCAGTACTTC.

This clonotype was seen many times. The V call is TRBV7-2, the J call TRBJ1-1; D is uncertain. Trimming took off 2 bases at V and 5 bases at J, with 15 bases between the two ends. Germline CDR1 reads SGHTA; CDR2 reads FQGNSA. The CDR3 runs 15 residues. In DNA, the CDR3 is TGTGCCAGCAGCTTAACGGCTTCGGGAGGTACTGAAGCTTTCTTT. It is translated as CASSLTASGGTEAFF. Full variable domain (missing parts from reference TRBV7-2 and TRBJ1-1): GAGVSQSPSNKVTEKGKDVELRCDPISGHTALYWYRQSLGQGLEFLIYFQGNSAPDKSGLPSDRFSAERTGGSVSTLTIQRTQQEDSAVYLCASSLTASGGTEAFFGQGTRLTVV.

This clonotype was observed at least ten times. This chain uses TRBV7-2 with TRBJ2-1, with D possibly matching TRBD2 (7 bases). V was pared by 5 bases and J by 2 bases, with 16 bases between. The CDR3 covers 16 residues. Germline V gene lookup returns CDR1 SGHTA and CDR2 FQGNSA. In DNA form, the CDR3 reads TGTGCCAGCAGCCCAGAGGGGGGGAGACCCTACAATGAGCAGTTCTTC. Translated, it gives CASSPEGGRPYNEQFF.

This clonotype came up many times. This rearrangement joins TRBV16 to TRBJ1-4; 8 positions agree with TRBD1. This CDR3 has 17 residues. Unmatched junction bases numbered 9, after V lost 4 bases and J lost 2 bases. CDR1 is KGHSY, CDR2 FQNENV, per germline. The CDR3 nucleotides read TGTGCCAGCAGCCTCGACAGGGGTCCTTCGACTAATGAAAAACTGTTTTTT. This sequence encodes CASSLDRGPSTNEKLFF. Supplemented by reference TRBV16 and TRBJ1-4, the full variable domain reads GEEVAQTPKHLVRGEGQKAKLYCAPIKGHSYVFWYQQVLKNEFKFLISFQNENVFDETGMPKERFSAKCLPNSPCSLEIQATKLEDSAVYFCASSLDRGPSTNEKLFFGSGTQLSVL.

In this sample, this clonotype turned up many times. The V and J genes are TRBV5-1 and TRBJ2-5, with 8 positions matching TRBD2. The V gene's germline CDR1 is SGHRS and CDR2 YFSETQ. The CDR3 runs to 15 residues. V shed 0 bases, J shed 0 bases, and the junction held 1 base outside the gene matches. CDR3 loop: CASSLEGLDQETQYF. The CDR3 DNA sequence: TGCGCCAGCAGCTTGGAGGGACTAGACCAAGAGACCCAGTACTTC.

This chain connects TRBV14 to TRBJ2-1, with D unresolved. The CDR3 spans 14 residues. The germline V gene has CDR1 SGHDN and CDR2 FVKESK. V was clipped by 0 bases and J by 0 bases, with 3 bases between them. CDR3 in DNA: TGTGCCAGCAGCCAAGAGGTCTCCTACAATGAGCAGTTCTTC. As protein: CASSQEVSYNEQFF.

This clonotype was counted at least ten times. This chain connects TRBV10-3 to TRBJ2-6, with a tentative D call TRBD1 (5 bases). Germline CDR1 and CDR2: ENHRY and SYGVKD. Trimming pared 6 bases from V and 4 bases from J, leaving 10 bases between. This CDR3 has 14 amino acids. CDR3 nucleotide sequence: TGTGCCATCAGGGGGCAGCCCGGGGCCAACGTCCTGACTTTC. It specifies CAIRGQPGANVLTF.